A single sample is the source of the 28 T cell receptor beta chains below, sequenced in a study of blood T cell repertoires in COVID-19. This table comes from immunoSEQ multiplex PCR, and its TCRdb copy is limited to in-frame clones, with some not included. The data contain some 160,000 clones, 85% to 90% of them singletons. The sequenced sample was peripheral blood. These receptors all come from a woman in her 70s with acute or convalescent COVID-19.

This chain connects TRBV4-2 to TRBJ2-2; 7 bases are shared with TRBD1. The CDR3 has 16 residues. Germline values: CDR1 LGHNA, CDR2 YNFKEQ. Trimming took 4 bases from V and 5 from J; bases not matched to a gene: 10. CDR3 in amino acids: CASSRNRGVGTGELFF. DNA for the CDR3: TGTGCCAGCAGCCGGAACAGGGGCGTGGGGACCGGGGAGCTGTTTTTT.

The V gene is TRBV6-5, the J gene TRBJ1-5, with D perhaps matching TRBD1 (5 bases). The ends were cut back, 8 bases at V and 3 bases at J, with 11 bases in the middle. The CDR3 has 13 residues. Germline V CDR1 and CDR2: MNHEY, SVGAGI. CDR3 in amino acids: CASSTGVNQPQHF. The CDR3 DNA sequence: TGTGCCAGCTCAACAGGAGTCAATCAGCCCCAGCATTTT.

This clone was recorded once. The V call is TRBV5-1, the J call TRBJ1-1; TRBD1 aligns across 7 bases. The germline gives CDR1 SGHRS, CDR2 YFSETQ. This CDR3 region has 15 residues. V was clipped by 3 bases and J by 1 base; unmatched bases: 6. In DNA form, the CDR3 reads TGCGCCAGCAGCTCACAGGGGTCGGAGAACACTGAAGCTTTCTTT. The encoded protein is CASSSQGSENTEAFF.

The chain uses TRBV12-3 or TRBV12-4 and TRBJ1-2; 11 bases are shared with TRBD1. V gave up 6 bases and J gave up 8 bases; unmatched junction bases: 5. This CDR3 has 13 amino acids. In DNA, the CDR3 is TGTGCCAGCAGCGGACAGGGGGCCGAGGGCTACACCTTC. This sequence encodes CASSGQGAEGYTF.

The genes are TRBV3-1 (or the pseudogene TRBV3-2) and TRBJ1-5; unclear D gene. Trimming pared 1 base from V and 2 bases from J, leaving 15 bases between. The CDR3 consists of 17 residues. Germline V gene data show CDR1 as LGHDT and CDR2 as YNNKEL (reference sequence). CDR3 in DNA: TGTGCCAGCAGCCAAGCGGGTGTAGCAGCGGGCAATCAGCCCCAGCATTTT. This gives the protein CASSQAGVAAGNQPQHF.

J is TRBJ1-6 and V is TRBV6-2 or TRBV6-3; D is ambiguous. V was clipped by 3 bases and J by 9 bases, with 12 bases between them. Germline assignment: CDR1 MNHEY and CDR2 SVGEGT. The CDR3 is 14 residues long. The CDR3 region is CASSYEGWVSPLHF. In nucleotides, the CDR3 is TGTGCCAGCAGTTATGAGGGCTGGGTTTCACCCCTCCACTTT.

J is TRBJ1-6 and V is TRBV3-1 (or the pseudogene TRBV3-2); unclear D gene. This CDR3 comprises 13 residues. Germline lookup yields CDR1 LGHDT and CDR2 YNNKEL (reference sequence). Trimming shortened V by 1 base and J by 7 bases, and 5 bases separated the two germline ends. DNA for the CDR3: TGTGCCAGCAGCCAAGGAGGGAATTCACCCCTCCACTTT. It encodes CASSQGGNSPLHF.

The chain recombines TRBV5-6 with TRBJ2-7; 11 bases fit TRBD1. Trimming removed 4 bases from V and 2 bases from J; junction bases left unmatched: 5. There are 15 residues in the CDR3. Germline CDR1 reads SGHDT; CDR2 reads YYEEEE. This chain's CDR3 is CASSKGTGGPYEQYF. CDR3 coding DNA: TGTGCCAGCAGCAAAGGGACAGGGGGACCCTACGAGCAGTACTTC.

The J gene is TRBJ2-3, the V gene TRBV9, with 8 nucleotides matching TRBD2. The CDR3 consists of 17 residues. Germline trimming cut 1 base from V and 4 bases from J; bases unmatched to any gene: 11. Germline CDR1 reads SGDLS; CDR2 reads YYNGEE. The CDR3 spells CASSVLRSGGFADTQYF. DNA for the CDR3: TGTGCCAGCAGCGTACTTCGGAGCGGGGGCTTCGCAGATACGCAGTATTTT. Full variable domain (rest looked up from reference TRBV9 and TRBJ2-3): DSGVTQTPKHLITATGQRVTLRCSPRSGDLSVYWYQQSLDQGLQFLIQYYNGEERAKGNILERFSAQQFPDLHSELNLSSLELGDSALYFCASSVLRSGGFADTQYFGPGTRLTVL.

CDR3 DNA sequence: TGTGCCAGCAGTTCGACAGGTTTTACTGAAGCTTTCTTT. Its translation is CASSSTGFTEAFF. The chain couples TRBV27 to TRBJ1-1; weak D call: TRBD1 (6 bases). Germline values: CDR1 MNHEY, CDR2 SMNVEV (reference sequence). This CDR3 is built from 13 residues. Trimming took off 4 bases at V and 5 bases at J, with 11 bases between the two ends.

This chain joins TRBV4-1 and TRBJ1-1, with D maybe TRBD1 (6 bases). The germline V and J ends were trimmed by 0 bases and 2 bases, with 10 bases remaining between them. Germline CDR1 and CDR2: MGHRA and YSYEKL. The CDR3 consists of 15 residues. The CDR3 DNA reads TGCGCCAGCAGCCAAGACGGGACAAGAAACACTGAAGCTTTCTTT. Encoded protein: CASSQDGTRNTEAFF.

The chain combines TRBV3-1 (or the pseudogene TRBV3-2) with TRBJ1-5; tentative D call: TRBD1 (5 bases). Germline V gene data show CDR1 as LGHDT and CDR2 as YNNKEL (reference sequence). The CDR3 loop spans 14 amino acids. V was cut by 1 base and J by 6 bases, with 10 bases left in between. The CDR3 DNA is TGTGCCAGCAGCCAAGCAGGGTTAGGTCAGCCCCAGCATTTT. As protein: CASSQAGLGQPQHF.

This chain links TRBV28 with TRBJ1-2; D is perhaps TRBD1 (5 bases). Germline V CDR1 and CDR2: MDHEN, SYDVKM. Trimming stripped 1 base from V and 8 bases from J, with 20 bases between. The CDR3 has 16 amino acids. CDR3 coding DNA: TGTGCCAGCAGTTTATACGGGCAGGGCTCGGATCGGGGCTACACCTTC. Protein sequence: CASSLYGQGSDRGYTF.

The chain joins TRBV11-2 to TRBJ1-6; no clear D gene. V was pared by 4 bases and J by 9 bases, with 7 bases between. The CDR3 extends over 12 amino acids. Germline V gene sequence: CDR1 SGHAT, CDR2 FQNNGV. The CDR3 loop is CASSYEVSPLHF. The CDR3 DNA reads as TGTGCCAGCAGCTACGAGGTTTCACCCCTCCACTTT.

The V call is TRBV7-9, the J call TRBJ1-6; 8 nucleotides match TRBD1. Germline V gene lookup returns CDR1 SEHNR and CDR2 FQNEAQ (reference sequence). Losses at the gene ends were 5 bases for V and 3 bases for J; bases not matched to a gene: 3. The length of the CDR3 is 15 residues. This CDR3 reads CASSATGVYNSPLHF. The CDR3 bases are TGTGCCAGCAGCGCGACAGGGGTCTATAATTCACCCCTCCACTTT.

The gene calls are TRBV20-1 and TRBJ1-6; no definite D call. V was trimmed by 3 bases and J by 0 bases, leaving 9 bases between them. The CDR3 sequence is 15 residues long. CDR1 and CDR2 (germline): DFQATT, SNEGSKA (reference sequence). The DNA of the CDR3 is TGCAGTGCTAGTGGTTATAGCTCCTATAATTCACCCCTCCACTTT. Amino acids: CSASGYSSYNSPLHF.

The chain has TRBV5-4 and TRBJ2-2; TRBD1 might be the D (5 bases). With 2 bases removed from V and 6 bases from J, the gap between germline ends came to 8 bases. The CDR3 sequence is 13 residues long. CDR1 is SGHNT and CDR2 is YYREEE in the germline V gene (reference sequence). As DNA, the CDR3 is TGTGCCAGCAGCTTCGACAGTTCCGGGGAGCTGTTTTTT. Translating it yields CASSFDSSGELFF.

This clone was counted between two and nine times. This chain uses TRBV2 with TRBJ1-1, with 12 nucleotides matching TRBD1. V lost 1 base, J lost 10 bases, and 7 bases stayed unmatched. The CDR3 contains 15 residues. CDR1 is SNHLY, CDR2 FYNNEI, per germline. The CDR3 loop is CASSEVRGQGAVAFF. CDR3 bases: TGTGCCAGCAGTGAAGTTCGGGGACAGGGGGCCGTAGCTTTCTTT. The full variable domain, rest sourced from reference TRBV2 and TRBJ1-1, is EPEVTQTPSHQVTQMGQEVILRCVPISNHLYFYWYRQILGQKVEFLVSFYNNEISEKSEIFDDQFSVERPDGSNFTLKIRSTKLEDSAMYFCASSEVRGQGAVAFFGQGTRLTVV.

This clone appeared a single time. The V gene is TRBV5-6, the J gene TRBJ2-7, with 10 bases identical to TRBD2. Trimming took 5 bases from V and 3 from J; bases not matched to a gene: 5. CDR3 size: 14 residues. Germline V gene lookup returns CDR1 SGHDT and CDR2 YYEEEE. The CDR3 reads CASSYLAGDYEQYF. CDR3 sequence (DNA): TGTGCCAGCAGTTACCTAGCGGGAGACTACGAGCAGTACTTC.

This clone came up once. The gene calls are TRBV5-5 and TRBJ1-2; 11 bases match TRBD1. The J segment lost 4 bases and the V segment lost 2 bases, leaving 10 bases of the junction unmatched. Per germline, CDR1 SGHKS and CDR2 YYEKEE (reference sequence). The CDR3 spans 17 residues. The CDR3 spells CASSFPGQGAFSYGYTF. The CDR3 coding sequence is TGTGCCAGCAGCTTCCCCGGACAGGGGGCGTTCTCCTATGGCTACACCTTC.

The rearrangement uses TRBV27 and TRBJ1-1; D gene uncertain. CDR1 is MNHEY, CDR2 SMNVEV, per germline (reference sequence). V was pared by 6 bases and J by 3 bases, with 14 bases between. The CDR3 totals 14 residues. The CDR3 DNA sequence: TGTGCCAGCAGCCTTAGGGTGCGGGACACTGAAGCTTTCTTT. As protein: CASSLRVRDTEAFF.

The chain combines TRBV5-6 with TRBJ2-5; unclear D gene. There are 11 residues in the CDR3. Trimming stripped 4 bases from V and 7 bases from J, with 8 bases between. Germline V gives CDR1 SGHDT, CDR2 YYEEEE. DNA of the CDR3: TGTGCCAGCAGCCGAAGCCTGACCCAGTACTTC. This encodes CASSRSLTQYF.

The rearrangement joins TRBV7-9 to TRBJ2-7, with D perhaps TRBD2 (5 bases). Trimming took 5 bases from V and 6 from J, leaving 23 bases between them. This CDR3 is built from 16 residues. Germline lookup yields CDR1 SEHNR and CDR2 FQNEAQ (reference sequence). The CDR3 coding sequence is TGTGCCAGCAGCCCCATATCAGCCCTCGGGGATCGCGAGCAGTACTTC. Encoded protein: CASSPISALGDREQYF.

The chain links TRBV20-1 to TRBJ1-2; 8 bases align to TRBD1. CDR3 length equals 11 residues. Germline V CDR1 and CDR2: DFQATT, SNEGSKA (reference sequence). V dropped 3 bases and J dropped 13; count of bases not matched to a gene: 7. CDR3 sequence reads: CSASLAGGITF. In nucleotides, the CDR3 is TGCAGTGCTAGTTTAGCAGGGGGCATCACCTTC.

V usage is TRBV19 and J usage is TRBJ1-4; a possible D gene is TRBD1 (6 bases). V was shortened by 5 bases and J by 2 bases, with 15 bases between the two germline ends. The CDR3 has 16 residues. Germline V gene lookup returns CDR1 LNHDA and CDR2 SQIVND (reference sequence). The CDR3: CASSPGEGWTNEKLFF. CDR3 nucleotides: TGTGCCAGTAGTCCAGGGGAGGGCTGGACTAATGAAAAACTGTTTTTT. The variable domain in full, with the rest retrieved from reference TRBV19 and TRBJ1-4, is DGGITQSPKYLFRKEGQNVTLSCEQNLNHDAMYWYRQDPGQGLRLIYYSQIVNDFQKGDIAEGYSVSREKKESFPLTVTSAQKNPTAFYLCASSPGEGWTNEKLFFGSGTQLSVL.

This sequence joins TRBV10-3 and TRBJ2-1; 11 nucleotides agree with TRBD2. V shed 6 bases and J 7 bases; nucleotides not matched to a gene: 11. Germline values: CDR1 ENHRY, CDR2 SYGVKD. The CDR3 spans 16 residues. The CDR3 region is CAIREPGLAEKNEQFF. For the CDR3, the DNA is TGTGCCATCAGGGAACCGGGACTAGCGGAAAAAAATGAGCAGTTCTTC.

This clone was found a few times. The CDR3 spells CASSLSPGNINQPQHF. Written as DNA, the CDR3 is TGTGCCAGCAGCTTGTCCCCAGGCAACATTAATCAGCCCCAGCATTTT. V usage is TRBV5-5 and J usage is TRBJ1-5, with no clear D. V lost 1 base and J lost 4, with 15 bases in between. Germline values: CDR1 SGHKS, CDR2 YYEKEE (reference sequence). The CDR3 is made up of 16 amino acids.

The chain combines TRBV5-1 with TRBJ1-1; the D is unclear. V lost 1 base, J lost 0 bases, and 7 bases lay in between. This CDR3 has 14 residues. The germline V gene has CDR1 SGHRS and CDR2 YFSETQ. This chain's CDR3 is CASSLSSMNTEAFF. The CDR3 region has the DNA TGCGCCAGCAGCTTGAGCTCCATGAACACTGAAGCTTTCTTT.